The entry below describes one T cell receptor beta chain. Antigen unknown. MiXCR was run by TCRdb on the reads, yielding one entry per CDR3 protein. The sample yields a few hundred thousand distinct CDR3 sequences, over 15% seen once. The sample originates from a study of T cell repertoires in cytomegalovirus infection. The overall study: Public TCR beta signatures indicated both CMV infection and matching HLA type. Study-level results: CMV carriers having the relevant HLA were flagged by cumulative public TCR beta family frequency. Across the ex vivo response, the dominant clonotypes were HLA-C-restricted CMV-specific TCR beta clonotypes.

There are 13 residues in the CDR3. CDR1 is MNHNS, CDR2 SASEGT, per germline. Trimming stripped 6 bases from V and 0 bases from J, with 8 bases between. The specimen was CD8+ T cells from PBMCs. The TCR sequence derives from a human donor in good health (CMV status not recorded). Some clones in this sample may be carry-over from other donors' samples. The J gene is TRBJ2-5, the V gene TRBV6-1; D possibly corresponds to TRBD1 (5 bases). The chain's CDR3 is CASRDIYQETQYF. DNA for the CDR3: TGTGCCAGCAGGGACATCTACCAAGAGACCCAGTACTTC.